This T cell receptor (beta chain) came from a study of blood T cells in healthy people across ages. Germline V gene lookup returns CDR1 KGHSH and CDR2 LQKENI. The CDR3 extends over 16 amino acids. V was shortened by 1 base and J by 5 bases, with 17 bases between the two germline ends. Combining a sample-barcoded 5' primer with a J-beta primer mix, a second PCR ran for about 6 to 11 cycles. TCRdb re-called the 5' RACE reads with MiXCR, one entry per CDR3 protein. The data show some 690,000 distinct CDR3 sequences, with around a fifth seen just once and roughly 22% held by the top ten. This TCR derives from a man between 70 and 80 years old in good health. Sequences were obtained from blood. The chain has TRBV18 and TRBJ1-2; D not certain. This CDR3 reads CASSPLGGWRMYGYTF. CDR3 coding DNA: TGTGCCAGCTCACCACTAGGAGGGTGGCGCATGTATGGCTACACCTTC.